Listed below are T cell receptor beta chains from one sample, sequenced in a study of blood T cell repertoires in COVID-19. Generated by immunoSEQ multiplex PCR, the TCRdb table keeps only in-frame clones and is missing some. The sample records some 200,000 clones, 86% being singletons. Sequenced material: peripheral blood. These receptors originate from a man older than 75 with acute or convalescent COVID-19. The conserved cysteine and the conserved F or W are not part of the CDR3 here.

V | CDR3
TRBV5-6 | ASSFRTGVSNEKLF
TRBV19 | ASSIKGLAGFEEQF
TRBV7-2 | ASSLVGGSDYGYT
TRBV7-9 | ASSLPPRSDSVRNEQF
TRBV19 | ASSIIRDRGRDGYT
TRBV11-3 | ASSLGLAGGFFETQY
TRBV10-3 | AISTDRTIYEQY
TRBV6-6 | ASTPGQGNVL
TRBV24-1 | ATRGTSGSNEQF
TRBV3-1/TRBV3-2 | ASSQGALYNEQF
TRBV19 | ASSMRQETQY
TRBV7-9 | ASSSGGSGETQY
TRBV5-8 | ASSNLVPEQF
TRBV28 | ASSTGQIFTGELF
TRBV2 | ASRAAGGNEQF
TRBV4-1 | ASSQDPGILRYGYT
TRBV24-1 | ATRGQGGNTGELF
TRBV18 | ASSLDRANTEAF
TRBV20-1 | SARAGETQY
TRBV6-6 | ASSNLVGDTQY
TRBV12-1 | ASSVKLAGGYNEQF
TRBV19 | ASKPLASTDTQY
TRBV3-1/TRBV3-2 | ASSQGSGSWYEQY
TRBV3-1/TRBV3-2 | ASSQGLADQETQY
TRBV6-5 | ASSYVAGGPYEQY
TRBV5-1 | ASSFQTGSSYEQY
TRBV19 | ASRRQGRAGELF
TRBV29-1 | SVAGTGVEAF
TRBV5-1 | ASSHTSGPGNEQF
TRBV27 | ASSFFRGEQY
TRBV29-1 | SVRTGANYGYT
TRBV6-5 | ASRDGPRGNEQF
TRBV7-3 | ASRQGGSDTGELF
TRBV11-2 | ASNRGTDTQY
TRBV24-1 | ATSEEEAYGYT
TRBV30 | AWSADFGFSNQPQH
TRBV27 | ASSLSQVNSPLH
TRBV19 | ASSIQGGGQPQH
TRBV14 | ASSRQGFTIQY
TRBV25-1 | ASSDRTGATSADTQY
TRBV4-1 | ASSQGPPGGVRYNEQF
TRBV6-5 | ASKGGTGAWEQY
TRBV7-2 | ASSLLRDTQY
TRBV11-2 | ASSLGRVEKLF
TRBV15 | ATSRSGQGKVHEQY
TRBV7-9 | ASSLVGDRNEKLF
TRBV28 | ASRDTTGYGYT
TRBV19 | ASRSGDRDIEKLF
TRBV18 | ASSPRGGEDGYT
TRBV19 | ASRETSGVQETQY
TRBV13 | ASSLGALAYEQY
TRBV24-1 | ATSPGGASETQY
TRBV30 | AWSSAGRISNQPQH
TRBV21-1 | ARDRANSPLH
TRBV27 | ASSWRGAYEQY
TRBV7-9 | ASSLGSLADTYEQY
TRBV6-6 | ASSYEGRRASPLH